This entry is about one TCR beta chain. The repertoire was sequenced with immunoSEQ multiplex PCR; TCRdb's copy has only in-frame clones and lacks some. The table lists approximately 190,000 clones, about 81% of them singletons, with 6.5% to 9.5% in the top ten. The sample originates from a study of blood T cell repertoires in COVID-19. Study overall: Sources were T cells, B-cell-depleted T cells, or PBMCs; the material itself was cDNA or gDNA.

This receptor was taken from a woman aged 55 to 70 with COVID-19, enrolled during active disease. The sample consisted of peripheral blood.

DNA for the CDR3: TGCAGCGTTGCCGGGACTAGCGGGAAGACCGGGGAGCTGTTTTTT. Its translation is CSVAGTSGKTGELFF. V is TRBV29-1 and J is TRBJ2-2; the match to TRBD2 covers 13 bases. Trimming at V came to 4 bases and at J to 5 bases, leaving 4 bases not matched to a gene. The CDR3 runs 15 residues. Germline V CDR1 and CDR2: SQVTM, ANQGSEA.